The clone carrying this T cell receptor beta chain was counted between two and nine times. The antigen is unknown. Trimming removed 3 bases from V and 6 bases from J; junction bases left unmatched: 14. CDR1 is LGHNA and CDR2 is YSLEER in the germline V gene. This CDR3 is 17 amino acids long. The entry originates in a study of blood T cells in healthy people across ages. Primers used in a second PCR of roughly 7 to 12 cycles were a sample-barcoded 5' primer and a J-beta primer mix. Each CDR3 protein is one row after TCRdb ran MiXCR on the 5' RACE reads. The table includes around 1,500,000 distinct CDR3 sequences, approximately 28% detected once. General study results and limits: Whereas aged donors had fewer naive CD4+ cells, long-lived donors had more of them and higher diversity.

V gene TRBV4-3 combines with J gene TRBJ2-1; 7 bases match TRBD2. The clonotype was recovered from a young woman in good health. Sequenced material: blood. The CDR3 loop reads CASSHQRVIAGRNEQFF. CDR3 DNA: TGCGCCAGCAGCCACCAACGGGTAATAGCGGGTCGCAATGAGCAGTTCTTC.